This entry lists 5 T cell receptor beta chains sequenced from one sample in a study of T cell changes during pregnancy in multiple sclerosis. Measured with immunoSEQ multiplex PCR; TCRdb has only the in-frame clones, and not every one. The top ten clones hold roughly 8.5% of a sample with under 35,000 clones, 85% of them seen once. The input for sequencing was CD8+ T cells from peripheral blood mononuclear cells, taken after pregnancy. These receptor sequences come from a female donor with multiple sclerosis, enrolled in a pregnancy study.

This clone showed up just a few times. The V and J genes are TRBV5-6 and TRBJ1-2, with TRBD1 identical over 7 bases. The CDR3 extends over 13 amino acids. Germline trimming cut 4 bases from V and 5 bases from J; bases unmatched to any gene: 5. Germline loops: CDR1 SGHDT, CDR2 YYEEEE. As DNA, the CDR3 is TGTGCCAGCAGCCCAGACAGGGTGTATGGCTACACCTTC. This encodes CASSPDRVYGYTF.

The chain recombines TRBV27 with TRBJ2-3; D is perhaps TRBD2 (6 bases). The CDR3 has 13 residues. V lost 3 bases and J 4 bases, leaving 8 bases between the germline ends. Germline lookup yields CDR1 MNHEY and CDR2 SMNVEV (reference sequence). CDR3 loop: CASSLGGPDTQYF. CDR3 DNA: TGTGCCAGCAGTTTGGGGGGTCCAGATACGCAGTATTTT.

The chain recombines TRBV7-3 with TRBJ2-3; 7 nucleotides agree with TRBD2. Trimming at V came to 2 bases and at J to 0 bases, leaving 11 bases not matched to a gene. Germline loops: CDR1 SGHTA, CDR2 FQGTGA. The CDR3 spans 18 residues. CDR3 DNA: TGTGCCAGCAGCTTAGTAGCGGGCCTCGGATATAGCACAGATACGCAGTATTTT. The encoded protein is CASSLVAGLGYSTDTQYF.

This chain uses TRBV28 with TRBJ2-3, with D possibly being TRBD1 (6 bases). Germline CDR1 reads MDHEN; CDR2 reads SYDVKM. CDR3 size: 15 residues. Between the trimmed V and J ends, which lost 7 bases and 3 bases, there was a span of 17 bases. CDR3 coding DNA: TGTGCCAGCACCGCGTTGGGGGCGCATACAGATACGCAGTATTTT. As protein: CASTALGAHTDTQYF.

The chain uses TRBV19 and TRBJ2-7, with 11 bases fitting TRBD1. The CDR3 sequence is 16 residues long. V lost 6 bases and J lost 4; bases outside the gene matches: 11. Germline V gene sequence: CDR1 LNHDA, CDR2 SQIVND (reference sequence). CDR3 sequence reads: CASSPRDRGVMYEQYF. The CDR3, as DNA: TGTGCCAGTAGCCCCCGGGACAGGGGGGTTATGTACGAGCAGTACTTC.